The sequence of this T cell receptor beta chain was determined in a study of blood T cell repertoires in COVID-19. For the study at large: Acute and convalescent COVID-19 specimens originated in the United States, Italy and Spain. PBMCs, B-cell-depleted T cells, or T cells provided the cDNA or gDNA that made up the material.

This CDR3 comprises 14 residues. Germline values: CDR1 MGHDK, CDR2 SYGVNS. V was clipped by 1 base and J by 4 bases; unmatched bases: 1. In the original analysis: Reference gene primers were amplified, and this amplification served to estimate nucleated cell counts. Generated by immunoSEQ multiplex PCR, the TCRdb table keeps only in-frame clones and is missing some. That table gives V, J and clone size, and the DNA gave D and trimming. The sample has hundreds of thousands of clones, roughly 80% seen once. This clone was observed a few times. The sequencing input was peripheral blood. This clonotype originated in a woman older than 75 with active or convalescent COVID-19. V is TRBV25-1 and J is TRBJ1-5; TRBD1 aligns across 7 bases. This CDR3 is CASSEWDRNQPQHF. Here the CDR3 DNA reads TGTGCCAGCAGTGAATGGGACAGAAATCAGCCCCAGCATTTT.